This TCR beta chain comes out of a study of T cells in Graves' hyperthyroidism and ophthalmopathy. Exclusion of patients followed from uncontrolled infection, other autoimmune disease, pregnancy or lactation. This clonotype came up once. Researchers amplified the TCR beta CDR3 regions from RNA transcripts. TCR CDR3 underwent first-round RT-PCR with the HTBI primer set. TCRdb re-derived calls from the multiplex PCR reads in MiXCR, one entry per CDR3 protein. The sample holds over 250,000 distinct CDR3 sequences, roughly 13% seen once. Germline V gene data show CDR1 as LNHDA and CDR2 as SQIVND (reference sequence). V lost 3 bases and J lost 4; bases outside the gene matches: 8. The CDR3 length is 16 residues.

Sequenced: blood. The chain couples TRBV19 to TRBJ2-3; 9 nucleotides align to TRBD1. This clonotype was sampled from a woman in her thirties or forties with Graves' ophthalmopathy. The DNA for the CDR3 is TGTGCCAGTAGTATCCCCCCGGGACAGGGATCAGATACGCAGTATTTT. It codes for CASSIPPGQGSDTQYF.